The TCR beta chain under discussion was sequenced for a study of T cells expressing NK-cell markers (dated by TCRdb to the early 2020s). For the study in its entirety: TCR beta-chain repertoires were profiled in sorted CD3+CD56+NKG2C+, CD3+CD56+NKG2C- and CD3+CD56-NKG2C+ T-cell subsets from several donors. Randomly selected healthy volunteers, three men and five women, were used as the eight sequenced donors. Libraries were sequenced as 2 x 150 bp reads on Illumina HiSeq 2000/2500, MiSeq or NextSeq. Among the eight sequenced donors, only one was HCMV-seronegative, while the other seven were HCMV-seropositive. Study-wide findings and limitations: Those dominant clonotypes were again the most abundant among CD3+CD56-NKG2C+ cells in a handful of donors, at roughly 25-65%. In several donors, the dominant CD3+CD56+NKG2C+ clonotypes ranked among the top 10 CD8+ clonotypes, making up about 1.0-8% of CD8+ T cells. It remained unclear whether the expanded NKG2C-expressing T cell clones were specific for HCMV antigens.

CDR1 and CDR2 were assigned from the germline V gene (reference sequence) as PRHDT and FYEKMQ. The CDR3 goes from the cysteine to the phenylalanine over 15 residues. No nucleotide data were recorded. The run used an Illumina HiSeq 2000. The TCR beta cDNA libraries were made using 5'RACE template switching, a step that added both a universal primer site and unique molecular identifiers. Synthesis of cDNA was primed from the TCR beta constant segment and was followed by two consecutive PCR amplification steps. The paper's data handling went like this. Reads were demultiplexed and grouped by UMI with MIGEC, and clonotypes were assembled and quantified with MiTCR. To exclude erroneous sequences, any TCR cDNA sequence not supported by at least two reads was discarded. The tcR package was used for downstream repertoire analysis, and clonotypes were matched between fractions using CDR3 nucleotide sequence together with V segment. VDJmatch was used to annotate antigen specificity against VDJdb, with one amino acid substitution allowed in CDR3. TCRdb reprocessed the sequencing reads and holds a single record per CDR3 protein sequence, with no DNA. These V and J calls originate from TCRdb's pipeline instead of the authors' own analysis. This sample's table carries more than 400,000 distinct CDR3 sequences. The ten top clones hold 7.3% of the sample.

Concerning this clonotype itself: The clone's antigen remains unknown.

A commercial ELISA kit detecting HCMV-specific IgG in serum was used to determine HCMV serostatus. Ficoll density gradient centrifugation was used to isolate peripheral blood mononuclear cells from blood. The sequenced material came from blood T cells: a sorted CD56 or NKG2C T cell subset, CD4+ or CD8+ T cells, or bulk PBMC T cells (not recorded which). Recombination joined TRBV13 with TRBJ1-1. This sequence was found in a woman aged 18 to 75 in good health. The CDR3 region has the sequence CASSLPLGGQTEAFF.